This entry lists 11 T cell receptor beta chains sequenced from one sample in a study of response to subunit inactivated influenza vaccine. TCRdb analysed the RT-PCR reads with MiXCR anew, one entry per CDR3 protein. Here the sample spans roughly 540,000 distinct CDR3 sequences, less than 25% being singletons. The same specimen was also included in a second study, on T cells expressing NK-cell markers. That study reports: 5'RACE template switching with UMIs generated TCR beta cDNA.

Sequenced material: CD4+ T cells sorted from PBMCs, taken 12 days after vaccination. These receptors all stem from a man between 45 and 60 years old who received an inactivated influenza vaccine.

This rearrangement joins TRBV5-4 to TRBJ2-7; 7 bases are a match to TRBD1. The CDR3 runs 14 residues. Trimming at V came to 3 bases and at J to 2 bases, leaving 5 bases not matched to a gene. The germline CDR1 and CDR2 sequences are SGHNT and YYREEE (reference sequence). In DNA, the CDR3 is TGTGCCAGCAGCTCCGGACAGGCGGCCTACGAGCAGTACTTC. It yields the protein CASSSGQAAYEQYF.

The J gene is TRBJ2-1, the V gene TRBV12-3 or TRBV12-4; 10 bases map to TRBD2. The CDR3 spans 15 residues. The junction had 6 bases not matched to a gene; V was cut back by 2 bases and J by 8 bases. The CDR3 DNA sequence: TGTGCCAGCAGTTTAATGCTAGCGGGGGTGGATGAGCAGTTCTTC. Protein: CASSLMLAGVDEQFF.

In its sample, this clonotype was seen a few times. J is TRBJ1-5 and V is TRBV6-1; D may be TRBD1 (6 bases). The V gene's germline CDR1 is MNHNS and CDR2 SASEGT. Trimming left V 6 bases short and J 1 base short, with 13 bases between. This CDR3 region has 15 residues. The CDR3 protein is CASRTFRGSNQPQHF. In nucleotides, the CDR3 is TGTGCCAGCAGAACCTTCAGGGGCAGCAATCAGCCCCAGCATTTT.

This clonotype has more than one count but fewer than ten. The V call is TRBV3-1, the J call TRBJ2-7, with D hard to call. Germline CDR1 LGHDT, CDR2 YNNKEL (reference sequence). The V end was cut by 9 bases, the J end by 0 bases, with 6 bases between. This CDR3 region has 11 residues. CDR3 sequence: CASQGSYEQYF. CDR3 nucleotide sequence: TGTGCCAGTCAAGGCTCCTACGAGCAGTACTTC.

This clonotype appeared a few times. The chain links TRBV5-1 to TRBJ2-2; D might be TRBD2 (5 bases). Trimming removed 3 bases at V and 1 base at J, with 10 bases between. The V gene's germline CDR1 is SGHRS and CDR2 YFSETQ. The CDR3 runs to 15 residues. This CDR3 is CASSSDGRNTGELFF. The CDR3 DNA reads as TGCGCCAGCAGCTCCGATGGGAGGAACACCGGGGAGCTGTTTTTT.

This clonotype was detected only a few times. The chain carries TRBV24-1 and TRBJ2-7; possible D gene TRBD1, 5 bases. The CDR3 extends over 13 amino acids. CDR1 KGHDR and CDR2 SFDVKD come from the germline V gene. Trimming took off 7 bases at V and 0 bases at J, with 9 bases between the two ends. CDR3 loop: CATSPGLSYEQYF. CDR3 coding DNA: TGTGCCACCAGCCCAGGGCTCTCCTACGAGCAGTACTTC.

This clonotype was counted between two and nine times. This chain uses TRBV2 with TRBJ1-6; 10 bases agree with TRBD1. Germline values: CDR1 SNHLY, CDR2 FYNNEI. The CDR3 covers 15 residues. J lost 10 bases, V lost 4 bases, and 7 bases had no gene match. The CDR3 reads CASSVQTGGGSPLHF. The CDR3 bases are TGTGCCAGCAGTGTCCAGACAGGGGGCGGGTCACCCCTCCACTTT.

V usage is TRBV20-1 and J usage is TRBJ2-1; the match to TRBD1 covers 8 bases. J lost 7 bases, V lost 3 bases, and 11 bases had no gene match. Germline CDR1 and CDR2: DFQATT and SNEGSKA (reference sequence). The CDR3 consists of 15 residues. This CDR3 reads CSASVARTGLNEQFF. The CDR3 DNA is TGCAGTGCTAGTGTCGCTAGGACAGGGTTAAATGAGCAGTTCTTC.

In its sample, this clonotype was seen many times. The germline gene is not matched at one end of the junction; a read error may be the cause. This sequence joins TRBV5-1 and TRBJ1-1; no clear D gene. The CDR3 spans 14 residues. The germline gives CDR1 SGHRS, CDR2 YFSETQ. Here the CDR3 reads CASRPFDISPRLAF. Here the CDR3 DNA reads TGCGCCAGCAGACCCTTCGACATATCTCCGCGTCTGGCCTTT. Drawing the rest from reference TRBV5-1 and TRBJ1-1, the complete variable domain is KAGVTQTPRYLIKTRGQQVTLSCSPISGHRSVSWYQQTPGQGLQFLFEYFSETQRNKGNFPGRFSGRQFSNSRSEMNVSTLELGDSALYLCASRPFDISPRLAFGQGTRLTVV.

The V gene is TRBV27, the J gene TRBJ2-7; D gene unclear. The ends were cut back, 5 bases at V and 2 bases at J, with 13 bases in the middle. From germline, CDR1 is MNHEY and CDR2 SMNVEV (reference sequence). This CDR3 is 14 amino acids long. For the CDR3, the DNA is TGTGCCAGCAGTCTCCGGGTTGGGGCCTACGAGCAGTACTTC. Its translation is CASSLRVGAYEQYF.

The V gene is TRBV5-1, the J gene TRBJ2-5, with 10 bases fitting TRBD1. CDR1 and CDR2 (germline): SGHRS, YFSETQ. CDR3 length equals 15 residues. V was pared by 3 bases and J by 0 bases, with 2 bases of the junction left unmatched. The CDR3 DNA reads as TGCGCCAGCAGCTCGGGACAGGGGTACCAAGAGACCCAGTACTTC. Translated, it gives CASSSGQGYQETQYF.